The sequence of this T cell receptor (beta chain) was determined in a study of blood T cell repertoires in COVID-19. In the study overall: The United States, Italy and Spain provided the acute and convalescent COVID-19 samples. From T cells, B-cell-depleted T cells, or PBMCs came the material, which was cDNA or gDNA.

Germline V lookup: CDR1 KGHDR, CDR2 SFDVKD. The CDR3 contains 16 residues. The J segment lost 6 bases and the V segment lost 6 bases, leaving 6 bases of the junction unmatched. Individuals aged roughly 18 to 95 years were recruited from 24 US areas. Original methodology: Amplifying reference gene primers gave estimates of nucleated cell counts. The method was immunoSEQ multiplex PCR; TCRdb's version includes in-frame clones alone and lacks a portion of them. The V and J calls and clone size are taken from that table; D and trimming were inferred from the DNA. Found here are around 290,000 clones, approximately 92% of them singletons; the top ten hold roughly 1.1%.

The rearrangement uses TRBV24-1 and TRBJ2-1, with TRBD2 matching over 14 bases. This clonotype was obtained from a woman aged 30 to 39 who had recovered from COVID-19. Sequencing input: PBMCs or T cells enriched from blood (not recorded which). CDR3 coding DNA: TGTGCCACCAGTCTAAGAGGGACTAGCGGGGGCAATGAGCAGTTCTTC. Residues: CATSLRGTSGGNEQFF.